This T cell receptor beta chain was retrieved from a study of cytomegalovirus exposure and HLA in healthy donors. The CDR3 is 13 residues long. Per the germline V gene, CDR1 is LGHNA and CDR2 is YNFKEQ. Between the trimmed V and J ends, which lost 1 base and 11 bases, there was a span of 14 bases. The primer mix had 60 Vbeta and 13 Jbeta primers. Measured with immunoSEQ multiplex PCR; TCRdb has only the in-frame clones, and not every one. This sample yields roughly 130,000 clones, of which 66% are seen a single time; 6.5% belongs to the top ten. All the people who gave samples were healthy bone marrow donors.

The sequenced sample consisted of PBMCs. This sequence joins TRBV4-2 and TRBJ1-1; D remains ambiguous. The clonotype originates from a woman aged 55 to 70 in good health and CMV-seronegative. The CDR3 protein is CASSQVERGAAFF. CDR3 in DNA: TGTGCCAGCAGCCAAGTGGAGCGGGGTGCGGCTTTCTTT.